This T cell receptor (beta chain) came from a study of cytomegalovirus exposure and HLA in healthy donors. Study-wide background: Earlier sequencing of approximately 180 million T cells yielded 120 million or so unique TCR beta sequences.

In nominal health when sampled, donors likely had unrecorded immune exposures nonetheless. This CDR3 comprises 15 residues. Germline lookup yields CDR1 LGHNA and CDR2 YSLEER. Trimming pared 1 base from V and 4 bases from J, leaving 14 bases between. Regarding this clone: Its antigen is still unknown.

Whole-study findings and limits: Later analysis suggested links between common viral pathogens and several top significant clusters. Later work found most CMV-associated TCR beta chains apparently HLA-restricted.

13 Jbeta primers and 60 Vbeta primers were used for the PCR. The protocol was immunoSEQ multiplex PCR, while the TCRdb copy is restricted to in-frame clones and leaves out a portion. The repertoire has about 92,000 clones, less than 70% of them found once; the top ten carry 2.5% to 3%. The sequenced material came from PBMCs. This rearrangement joins TRBV4-3 to TRBJ2-7; D is perhaps TRBD1 (5 bases). The sequence was obtained from a middle-aged man in good health and CMV-seronegative. As DNA, the CDR3 is TGCGCCAGCAGCCAAGCGCCCTCCAACAGGTACGAGCAGTACTTC. As protein: CASSQAPSNRYEQYF.